This TCR beta chain is drawn from a study of blood T cell repertoires in COVID-19 (dated by TCRdb to 2019 to 2021). With regard to the full study: Collaborator samples came from the United States, Italy and Spain and covered acute and convalescent phases of COVID-19. Subjects who had been exposed to COVID-19, were actively infected with it, or had recovered from it provided the deeply sampled blood TCRbeta repertoires that made up the dataset. A de-identified subject ID, COVID-19 status, age in years and sex were almost always included in the sample metadata. The prospective study material was composed of cDNA or gDNA derived from T cells, B-cell-depleted T cells, or PBMCs. The repertoires were released in a freely available public database meant as a resource for research on the immune response to SARS-CoV-2. Where available, HLA class I and class II types were obtained from metadata supplied by the sample provider rather than from assay-based typing. Samples came from the ongoing ImmuneRACE study (first 160 participants) plus 1,254 subjects from 6 global collaborators.

From its cysteine to its phenylalanine, the CDR3 spans 15 amino acids. The only DNA kept is the CDR3, 45 bases in frame from the first base. Relative to germline, V is missing 6 bases and J is missing 5 bases, with 12 bases of the junction outside any gene match. The germline V gene yields SGHVS for CDR1 and FQNEAQ for CDR2. The collaborating institutions used their own protocols to collect whole blood in K2EDTA tubes. For TCRbeta analysis, collaborator samples were shipped as frozen whole blood, as isolated PBMCs, or as DNA extracted from either sample type. Comment on this clone: The antigen it recognizes is unknown. No per-base quality is available; no much larger clone lies one base away.

Overall study results and their limits: The amount of clinical and demographic metadata varied by source and participant and was provided uncurated.

TCRbeta CDR3 regions were amplified from genomic DNA using the immunoSEQ Assay, a bias-controlled multiplex PCR. Per the source publication's procedure: The number of nucleated cells in each sample was estimated by amplification of reference gene primers within the assay. To quantify the absolute abundance of each unique TCRbeta CDR3 rearrangement, sequence reads were collapsed and filtered. For each sample, productive Simpson clonality was calculated by taking the square root of Simpson's diversity index across productive rearrangements. The table was pulled from immuneACCESS by TCRdb, which kept in-frame rearrangements only. Such tables lose some clones; where checked, under half of the loss comes from unresolved V genes, and the rest has no known cause. V, J and clone size were drawn from that table, and D and trimming were deduced from the DNA. The sample table holds more than 100,000 clones, of which roughly 90% were seen once. The ten biggest clones cover about 2% of the sample.

The chain couples TRBV7-8 to TRBJ2-7, with TRBD1 matching 8 junction bases. Sequenced: peripheral blood. This TCR derives from a man aged 70-80 years with active COVID-19. The CDR3 amino acid sequence is: CASRTAGGRIHEQYF. The nucleotides are TGTGCCAGCAGAACCGCAGGGGGCCGGATTCACGAGCAGTACTTC.